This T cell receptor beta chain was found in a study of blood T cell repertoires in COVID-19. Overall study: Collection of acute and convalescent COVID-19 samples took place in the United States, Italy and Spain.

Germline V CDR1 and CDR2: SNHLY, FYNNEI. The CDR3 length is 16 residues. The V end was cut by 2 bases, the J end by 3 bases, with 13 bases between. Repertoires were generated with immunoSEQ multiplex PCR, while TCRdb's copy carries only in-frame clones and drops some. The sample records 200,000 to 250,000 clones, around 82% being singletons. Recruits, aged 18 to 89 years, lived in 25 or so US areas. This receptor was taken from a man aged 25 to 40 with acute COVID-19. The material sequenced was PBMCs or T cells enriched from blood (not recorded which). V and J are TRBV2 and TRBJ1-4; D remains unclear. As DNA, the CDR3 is TGTGCCAGCAGTGAAACCCCAGGTTCCGCTAATGAAAAACTGTTTTTT. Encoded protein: CASSETPGSANEKLFF.